This TCR beta chain is from a study of control samples from healthy donors and cancer patients. Method: immunoSEQ multiplex PCR; TCRdb's copy keeps in-frame clones and lacks some. Of 90,000 to 120,000 clones listed, roughly four fifths are singletons. This sequence originates from a man between 18 and 29 years old in good health. Sequencing input: blood.

The CDR3: CASSVRFATNEKLFF. In nucleotides, the CDR3 is TGTGCCAGTAGTGTCAGATTTGCAACTAATGAAAAACTGTTTTTT. This chain connects TRBV19 to TRBJ1-4, with no clear D. The germline V and J ends were trimmed by 5 bases and 0 bases, with 10 bases remaining between them. CDR3 size: 15 residues. Germline assignment: CDR1 LNHDA and CDR2 SQIVND (reference sequence).